The 26 T cell receptor beta chains reported below all come from one sample, sequenced in a study of T cells in Graves' hyperthyroidism and ophthalmopathy. TCR beta CDR3 region amplification was performed from RNA transcripts. The study used the HTBI primer set for a first-round RT-PCR of the TCR CDR3. Each CDR3 protein is one row after TCRdb ran MiXCR on the multiplex PCR reads. The data hold about 540,000 distinct CDR3 sequences, with about 43% observed a single time. The specimen sequenced was peripheral blood or thyroid tissue (not recorded which). The receptor source for this set is a woman aged 18-29 years with Graves' hyperthyroidism.

This rearrangement joins TRBV2 to TRBJ2-5; TRBD2 matches at 11 bases. The germline V gene encodes CDR1 SNHLY and CDR2 FYNNEI. This CDR3 has 14 residues. J was trimmed by 5 bases and V by 7 bases; bases with no gene match: 6. CDR3 sequence (DNA): TGTGCCAGCAATCCGGCTAGCGGGAGGGAGACCCAGTACTTC. It encodes CASNPASGRETQYF.

Comment on this clonotype: The conserved phenylalanine or tryptophan normally closing the CDR3 is absent here, so this likely arose from a read error. The DNA is left out, because the CDR3 cannot be placed on it with certainty; the CDR3 is given as TCRdb lists it. The chain links TRBV7-2 to TRBJ1-6; TRBD1, the table's D call, was not compared with the DNA. CDR1 and CDR2 (germline): SGHTA, FQGNSA. 12 amino acids form the CDR3, both terminal residues included. CDR3: CASSDRGWTPNY.

As to this clonotype: The junction does not match germline at one end; this may be a read error. The chain has TRBV4-2 and TRBJ1-5; 9 bases fit TRBD1. The germline gives CDR1 LGHNA, CDR2 YNFKEQ. This CDR3 spans 11 amino acids. The CDR3 sequence is CASSQDSTGGF. CDR3 nucleotides: TGTGCCAGCAGCCAAGACTCCACAGGGGGCTTT.

This rearrangement joins TRBV7-6 to TRBJ2-7; D uncertain. The germline gives CDR1 SGHVS, CDR2 FNYEAQ. CDR3 length: 13 amino acids. The germline V and J ends were trimmed by 1 base and 7 bases, with 11 bases remaining between them. The CDR3 DNA is TGTGCCAGCAGCTTAGTGCAGAACAATGAGCAGTACTTC. Translated: CASSLVQNNEQYF. Full variable domain (rest looked up from reference TRBV7-6 and TRBJ2-7): GAGVSQSPRYKVTKRGQDVALRCDPISGHVSLYWYRQALGQGPEFLTYFNYEAQQDKSGLPNDRFSAERPEGSISTLTIQRTEQRDSAMYRCASSLVQNNEQYFGPGTRLTVT.

The V gene is TRBV7-9, the J gene TRBJ1-6; 7 bases align to TRBD1. J lost 10 bases, V lost 5 bases, and 14 bases had no gene match. The CDR3 contains 16 residues. Germline V gene lookup returns CDR1 SEHNR and CDR2 FQNEAQ (reference sequence). CDR3 bases: TGTGCCAGCAGCCCCGGAGGGACAGTGGGACGGTCACCCCTCCACTTT. Translated: CASSPGGTVGRSPLHF.

This clonotype was observed at least ten times. V gene TRBV7-8 combines with J gene TRBJ2-7, with D perhaps matching TRBD2 (6 bases). Germline loops: CDR1 SGHVS, CDR2 FQNEAQ. The CDR3 runs 14 residues. Trimming pared 5 bases from V and 3 bases from J, leaving 14 bases between. In DNA, the CDR3 is TGTGCCAGCAGCCCCCTTCCGGGAGACTACGAGCAGTACTTC. It specifies CASSPLPGDYEQYF.

The V call is TRBV10-3, the J call TRBJ1-1, with 9 bases identical to TRBD1. J lost 6 bases, V lost 3 bases, and 8 bases had no gene match. CDR1 and CDR2 (germline): ENHRY, SYGVKD. This CDR3 has 15 amino acids. The DNA for the CDR3 is TGTGCCATCAGTGACCGGGACAGGGAGGGAGCTGAAGCTTTCTTT. Encoded protein: CAISDRDREGAEAFF.

This clonotype was counted ten times or more. The chain has TRBV29-1 and TRBJ2-5; unclear D gene. The V gene's germline CDR1 is SQVTM and CDR2 ANQGSEA. V dropped 5 bases and J dropped 1 base, with 8 bases sitting between them. The CDR3 has 12 residues. CDR3 nucleotides: TGCAGCGTTACGAAGCCCCAAGAGACCCAGTACTTC. Translation gives CSVTKPQETQYF.

This clonotype was seen a single time. The chain has TRBV20-1 and TRBJ2-3, with D possibly TRBD2 on 7 matching bases. CDR3 length equals 14 residues. Trimming pared 6 bases from V and 2 bases from J, leaving 15 bases between. The germline CDR1 and CDR2 sequences are DFQATT and SNEGSKA (reference sequence). The DNA of the CDR3 is TGCAGTGCCAAAGGGGGGGGGGTCACAGATACGCAGTATTTT. Translation: CSAKGGGVTDTQYF.

Comments on this clonotype: This may come from a read error, since a much larger clone is one base off. The chain is built from TRBV7-8 and TRBJ1-2; 9 nucleotides match TRBD1. The ends lost 1 base at V and 6 bases at J; junction bases unmatched: 0. Germline V gives CDR1 SGHVS, CDR2 FQNEAQ. This CDR3 has 13 amino acids. CDR3 in DNA: TGTGCCAGCAGCTTAGACAGGGGGCATGGCTACACCTTC. This translates into CASSLDRGHGYTF.

The rearrangement joins TRBV20-1 to TRBJ2-7; 7 bases agree with TRBD1. This CDR3 is 14 amino acids long. With V trimmed by 0 bases and J by 3 bases, 5 bases remained unmatched. Germline CDR1 and CDR2: DFQATT and SNEGSKA (reference sequence). CDR3 in amino acids: CSARDRGQYYEQYF. The CDR3 DNA sequence: TGCAGTGCTAGAGACAGGGGACAGTACTACGAGCAGTACTTC.

This clonotype occurred many times. Germline and junction disagree at one end, which may indicate a read error. J is TRBJ1-1 and V is TRBV4-2; D not certain. The CDR3 totals 13 residues. The germline V gene encodes CDR1 LGHNA and CDR2 YNFKEQ. The CDR3 sequence is CASSQERNTEAFF. CDR3 in DNA: TGCGCCAGCAGCCAAGAGCGGAACACTGAAGCTTTCTTT.

This chain connects TRBV27 to TRBJ1-2; possibly TRBD1 for D (5 bases). The CDR3 loop spans 14 amino acids. Trimming left V 3 bases short and J 8 bases short, with 16 bases between. The germline CDR1 and CDR2 sequences are MNHEY and SMNVEV (reference sequence). As DNA, the CDR3 is TGTGCCAGCAGTTTGATAGCGGGGCGACAGGGCTACACCTTC. This translates into CASSLIAGRQGYTF.

A note on this clonotype: This may stem from a read error, because a much larger clone lies one nucleotide away. The final CDR3 position lacks the conserved phenylalanine or tryptophan, pointing to a likely read error. This chain uses TRBV24-1 with TRBJ2-3; D is perhaps TRBD1 or TRBD2 (5 bases each). The CDR3 loop spans 15 amino acids. V lost 8 bases to trimming and J lost 0 bases, with 14 bases between them. Germline V lookup: CDR1 KGHDR, CDR2 SFDVKD. CDR3 in amino acids: CATNEGKGSTDTQYL. Here the CDR3 DNA reads TGTGCCACCAATGAGGGGAAGGGTAGCACAGATACGCAGTATCTT.

This clonotype appeared a few times. V is TRBV7-8 and J is TRBJ2-5, with D perhaps matching TRBD1 or TRBD2 (5 bases each). The J call is in doubt because the DNA end fits TRBJ2-1 better. There are 12 residues in the CDR3. Looked up from germline, CDR1 is SGHVS and CDR2 is FQNEAQ. CDR3 amino acids: CASSEGIDEQFF. The CDR3 DNA reads TGTGCCAGCAGCGAGGGGATAGATGAGCAGTTCTTC.

About this clonotype itself: Without the conserved terminal phenylalanine or tryptophan, this CDR3 likely stems from a read error. Because the CDR3's place on the DNA is in doubt, the DNA is left out and the CDR3 is given as listed by TCRdb. The rearrangement links TRBV7-9 to TRBJ2-5. Inclusive of both ends, the CDR3 amounts to 8 amino acids. Germline V gene sequence: CDR1 SEHNR, CDR2 FQNEAQ (reference sequence). This CDR3 is CASSLAWT.

In the case of this clonotype: Germline and junction disagree at one end, which may indicate a read error. The chain combines TRBV5-1 with TRBJ1-4; tentative D call: TRBD1 (6 bases). Germline V CDR1 and CDR2: SGHRS, YFSETQ. The CDR3 runs 16 residues. The CDR3 is CASSLEMNRVNGKLFF. The CDR3 bases are TGCGCCAGCAGCTTGGAAATGAACAGGGTTAATGGAAAACTGTTTTTT.

In regard to this clonotype: The junction and the germline gene differ at one end; a read error may be behind it. The chain recombines TRBV20-1 with TRBJ1-1, with 9 nucleotides matching TRBD1. Germline lookup yields CDR1 DFQATT and CDR2 SNEGSKA (reference sequence). CDR3 length equals 17 residues. The CDR3 nucleotides are TGCAGTGCTGGAGACAGGGGGTCTGGGTTTATGAACACTGAAGCTTTCTTT. This translates into CSAGDRGSGFMNTEAFF.

The V call is TRBV29-1, the J call TRBJ1-2; 9 bases match TRBD1. CDR1 and CDR2 from the germline V gene are SQVTM and ANQGSEA. V dropped 6 bases and J dropped 1; count of bases not matched to a gene: 12. This CDR3 is 16 amino acids long. The CDR3 DNA reads as TGCAGCGTCGAGGGGGGGGACAGGGCGCTTAACTATGGCTACACCTTC. Translated: CSVEGGDRALNYGYTF.

The table lists this clonotype with many counts. The rearrangement links TRBV12-3 or TRBV12-4 to TRBJ1-1; D gene unclear. Trimming pared 6 bases from V and 0 bases from J, leaving 8 bases between. The CDR3 length is 13 residues. The CDR3, as DNA: TGTGCCAGCAGACCTAGGGTGAACACTGAAGCTTTCTTT. Protein sequence: CASRPRVNTEAFF.

The chain employs TRBV2 and TRBJ1-2, with 9 bases fitting TRBD1. The V and J ends lost 6 bases and 7 bases, in that order; junction bases with no gene match: 6. CDR3 length: 13 residues. CDR1 SNHLY and CDR2 FYNNEI come from the germline V gene. The CDR3 protein is CASRGTGMVGYTF. For the CDR3, the DNA is TGTGCCAGCAGGGGGACAGGGATGGTTGGCTACACCTTC.

This clonotype appeared many times. The chain recombines TRBV19 with TRBJ1-5; weak D call: TRBD1 (6 bases). V was clipped by 7 bases and J by 7 bases, with 20 bases between them. Germline CDR1 and CDR2: LNHDA and SQIVND (reference sequence). The CDR3 spans 15 residues. Here the CDR3 reads CASTTTTGFSQPQHF. In nucleotides, the CDR3 is TGTGCCAGTACTACGACCACAGGGTTTAGCCAGCCCCAGCATTTT.

On this clonotype itself: A much larger clone sits a single nucleotide away, making a read error possible. The V gene is TRBV7-2, the J gene TRBJ1-4, with 10 bases fitting TRBD1. CDR1 and CDR2 from the germline V gene are SGHTA and FQGNSA. This CDR3 contains 15 residues. The trim removed 6 bases at V and 7 bases at J, leaving 8 bases unmatched. The CDR3 spells CASSPDRGQIEKLFF. In nucleotides, the CDR3 is TGTGCCAGCAGTCCCGACAGGGGGCAGATTGAAAAACTGTTTTTT.

The sample holds many counts of this clonotype. In nucleotides, the CDR3 is TGTGCCAGCAGCCGCGGAGCAGGGAAAGAGACCCAGTACTTC. Translating gives CASSRGAGKETQYF. The chain carries TRBV7-9 and TRBJ2-5; D is possibly TRBD1 (5 bases). The CDR3 is made up of 14 amino acids. The V and J ends lost 5 bases and 3 bases respectively, with 13 bases between them. The germline V gene encodes CDR1 SEHNR and CDR2 FQNEAQ (reference sequence).

This clonotype occurred a few times. This chain uses TRBV5-1 with TRBJ1-1; D remains unclear. Germline CDR1 SGHRS, CDR2 YFSETQ. This CDR3 has 14 residues. V shed 0 bases and J shed 8 bases, with 14 bases lying between them. CDR3 sequence (DNA): TGCGCCAGCAGCTTGGCCTCCCAATGGGGAGAAGCTTTCTTT. This encodes CASSLASQWGEAFF. Full variable domain (rest looked up from reference TRBV5-1 and TRBJ1-1): KAGVTQTPRYLIKTRGQQVTLSCSPISGHRSVSWYQQTPGQGLQFLFEYFSETQRNKGNFPGRFSGRQFSNSRSEMNVSTLELGDSALYLCASSLASQWGEAFFGQGTRLTVV.

A few counts support this clonotype. The chain joins TRBV7-9 to TRBJ2-1, with 7 bases that match TRBD2. V lost 6 bases to trimming and J lost 6 bases; unmatched junction nucleotides: 5. CDR1 and CDR2 (germline): SEHNR, FQNEAQ (reference sequence). This CDR3 spans 13 amino acids. CDR3 in amino acids: CASSPGLGNEQFF. Here the CDR3 DNA reads TGTGCCAGCAGTCCCGGACTAGGCAATGAGCAGTTCTTC.